Listed here are 6 T cell receptor beta chains from one sample, sequenced in a study of cytomegalovirus exposure and HLA in healthy donors. Amplification used 60 Vbeta primers and 13 Jbeta primers. Using immunoSEQ multiplex PCR, the repertoire was profiled, and TCRdb retains in-frame clones only, with some absent. The sample comprises 160,000 or so clones, about 85% of which are singletons, and approximately 6.5% rests with the top ten. Source material: PBMCs. The receptors shown here come from a male donor in good health and CMV-seropositive.

This chain connects TRBV28 to TRBJ1-1, with D unclear. Germline V lookup: CDR1 MDHEN, CDR2 SYDVKM. The CDR3 is 11 amino acids. Between the trimmed V and J ends, which lost 11 bases and 1 base, there was a span of 8 bases. The CDR3 loop is CALRGNTEAFF. As DNA, the CDR3 is TGTGCCCTCCGAGGGAACACTGAAGCTTTCTTT.

V and J are TRBV4-2 and TRBJ2-7, with 7 nucleotides matching TRBD2. Trimming took 6 bases from V and 3 from J; bases not matched to a gene: 5. Germline CDR1 is LGHNA and CDR2 is YNFKEQ. The CDR3 length is 13 residues. The DNA of the CDR3 is TGTGCCAGCAGTTTGGCGGGAGTCTACGAGCAGTACTTC. It codes for CASSLAGVYEQYF.

V and J are TRBV11-3 and TRBJ1-2; the D is unclear. CDR1 SGHNT and CDR2 YENEEA come from the germline V gene. Trimming cost V 8 bases and J 3 bases, with 13 bases left between them. The CDR3 runs to 13 residues. The DNA for the CDR3 is TGTGCCAGCTCCTCCGGGAGGGACTATGGCTACACCTTC. Translated, it gives CASSSGRDYGYTF.

V usage is TRBV5-4 and J usage is TRBJ1-5; a weak D match, TRBD1 (5 bases). V gave up 2 bases and J gave up 3 bases, with 15 bases separating them. There are 16 residues in the CDR3. Germline lookup yields CDR1 SGHNT and CDR2 YYREEE (reference sequence). The chain's CDR3 is CASSFWSGGTNQPQHF. DNA of the CDR3: TGTGCCAGCAGCTTTTGGTCGGGGGGGACCAATCAGCCCCAGCATTTT.

This clone was observed a single time. The chain employs TRBV5-6 and TRBJ1-2; 7 nucleotides match TRBD1. Germline V lookup: CDR1 SGHDT, CDR2 YYEEEE. CDR3 size: 16 residues. The V gene end was trimmed by 4 bases and the J gene end by 8 bases; junction bases not matched to a gene: 17. The CDR3 bases are TGTGCCAGCAGCCTCCAATTCTGGGACAGAGGAGACGGCTACACCTTC. It is translated as CASSLQFWDRGDGYTF.

The chain joins TRBV7-9 to TRBJ1-1; D uncertain. Trimming cost V 6 bases and J 4 bases, with 6 bases left between them. The germline CDR1 and CDR2 sequences are SEHNR and FQNEAQ (reference sequence). The CDR3 contains 11 residues. The CDR3, as DNA: TGTGCCAGCAGTCGCGGCACTGAAGCTTTCTTT. This sequence encodes CASSRGTEAFF.